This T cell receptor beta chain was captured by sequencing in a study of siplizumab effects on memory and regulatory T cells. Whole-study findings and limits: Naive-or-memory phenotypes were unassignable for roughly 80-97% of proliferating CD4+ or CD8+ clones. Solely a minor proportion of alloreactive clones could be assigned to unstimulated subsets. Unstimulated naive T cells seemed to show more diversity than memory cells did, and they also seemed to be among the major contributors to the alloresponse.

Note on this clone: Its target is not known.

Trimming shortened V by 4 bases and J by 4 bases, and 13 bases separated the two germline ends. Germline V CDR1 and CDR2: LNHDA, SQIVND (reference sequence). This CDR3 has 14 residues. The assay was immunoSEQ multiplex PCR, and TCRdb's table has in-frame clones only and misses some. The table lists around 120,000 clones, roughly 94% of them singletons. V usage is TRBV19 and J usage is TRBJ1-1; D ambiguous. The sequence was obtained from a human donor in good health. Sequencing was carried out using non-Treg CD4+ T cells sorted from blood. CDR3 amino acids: CASSSDILATEAFF. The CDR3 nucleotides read TGTGCCAGTAGTAGCGACATCCTAGCCACTGAAGCTTTCTTT.